These T cell receptor beta chains were read from a single sample in a study of shared T cell receptors in the human thymus. Method: immunoSEQ multiplex PCR; TCRdb's copy keeps in-frame clones and lacks some. The sample contains 550,000 to 800,000 clones, 70% to 90% of which appear only once. The same data also went into a second study, on human thymus T cells.

Input material: thymocytes. The source of these receptors is a girl under three years old with a congenital heart defect. Each CDR3 is given with its conserved first and last residue. The order of the fields is CDR3 protein, CDR3 DNA, clone size, CDR3 length, J gene, V gene, D gene. D genes are given only for firm matches. Rows may omit the clone size; those that give it use once, few, many or a size class.

cdr3_aa: CASSVGGEGEQYF
cdr3_nt: TGTGCCAGCAGCGTAGGGGGGGAGGGCGAGCAGTACTTC
clone_size: .
cdr3_length: 13
j_call: TRBJ2-7
v_call: TRBV9
d_call: TRBD2

cdr3_aa: CASRLPDSVNEKLFF
cdr3_nt: TGTGCCAGCAGATTACCGGACAGTGTGAATGAAAAACTGTTTTTT
clone_size: few
cdr3_length: 15
j_call: TRBJ1-4
v_call: TRBV6-6
d_call: .

cdr3_aa: CASSTPGQGAVGYTF
cdr3_nt: TGCGCCAGCAGCACTCCGGGACAGGGGGCTGTTGGCTACACCTTC
clone_size: .
cdr3_length: 15
j_call: TRBJ1-2
v_call: TRBV4-1
d_call: TRBD1

cdr3_aa: CASSHKPGLKNTGELFF
cdr3_nt: TGTGCCAGCAGCCATAAGCCGGGACTAAAGAACACCGGGGAGCTGTTTTTT
clone_size: .
cdr3_length: 17
j_call: TRBJ2-2
v_call: TRBV7-3
d_call: TRBD2

cdr3_aa: CAWSVNLGRGRSMNTEAFF
cdr3_nt: TGTGCCTGGAGTGTCAACTTGGGGCGGGGAAGGTCGATGAACACTGAAGCTTTCTTT
clone_size: .
cdr3_length: 19
j_call: TRBJ1-1
v_call: TRBV30
d_call: .

cdr3_aa: CASSTGFQPQHF
cdr3_nt: TGTGCCAGTAGCACAGGGTTTCAGCCCCAGCATTTT
clone_size: .
cdr3_length: 12
j_call: TRBJ1-5
v_call: TRBV19
d_call: .

cdr3_aa: CATSNRSSGAGPYEQYF
cdr3_nt: TGTGCCACCAGCAACAGGAGTAGCGGGGCCGGCCCCTACGAGCAGTACTTC
clone_size: .
cdr3_length: 17
j_call: TRBJ2-7
v_call: TRBV15
d_call: TRBD2

cdr3_aa: CASSAVVAGEVTGELFF
cdr3_nt: TGTGCCAGCAGCGCCGTAGTAGCGGGGGAGGTCACCGGGGAGCTGTTTTTT
clone_size: .
cdr3_length: 17
j_call: TRBJ2-2
v_call: TRBV9
d_call: TRBD2

cdr3_aa: CASSLYRGLNTEAFF
cdr3_nt: TGCGCCAGCAGCTTATACAGGGGTCTGAACACTGAAGCTTTCTTT
clone_size: .
cdr3_length: 15
j_call: TRBJ1-1
v_call: TRBV5-1
d_call: TRBD1

cdr3_aa: CASSPWTEFSFYEQYF
cdr3_nt: TGTGCCAGCTCACCCTGGACAGAATTTTCCTTCTACGAGCAGTACTTC
clone_size: .
cdr3_length: 16
j_call: TRBJ2-7
v_call: TRBV18
d_call: .

cdr3_aa: CASSLQVQGAGGNTIYF
cdr3_nt: TGTGCCAGCAGCTTGCAAGTACAGGGGGCCGGTGGAAACACCATATATTTT
clone_size: .
cdr3_length: 17
j_call: TRBJ1-3
v_call: TRBV5-6
d_call: TRBD1

cdr3_aa: CASSQGSRGTYYGYTF
cdr3_nt: TGCGCCAGCAGCCAGGGTTCCAGGGGAACCTACTATGGCTACACCTTC
clone_size: few
cdr3_length: 16
j_call: TRBJ1-2
v_call: TRBV4-1
d_call: .

cdr3_aa: CAIPKGLAGNEQFF
cdr3_nt: TGTGCCATCCCCAAGGGACTAGCGGGCAATGAGCAGTTCTTC
clone_size: .
cdr3_length: 14
j_call: TRBJ2-1
v_call: TRBV7-9
d_call: TRBD2

cdr3_aa: CASSTYNSPLHF
cdr3_nt: TGTGCCAGCTCCACCTATAATTCACCCCTCCACTTT
clone_size: .
cdr3_length: 12
j_call: TRBJ1-6
v_call: TRBV28
d_call: .